This TCR beta chain emerged from a study of blood T cells in healthy people across ages. With a J-beta primer mix and a sample-barcoded 5' primer, a second PCR ran 7 to 11 cycles. TCRdb redid the calling of the 5' RACE reads with MiXCR, one entry per CDR3 protein. Among hundreds of thousands of distinct CDR3 sequences listed, around 43% were seen once. Germline CDR1 is MNHEY and CDR2 is SVGEGT. The CDR3 extends over 13 amino acids. V lost 2 bases to trimming and J lost 4 bases, with 7 bases between them. In its sample, this clonotype was seen a few times. Its matching antigen is unknown. Points from the study as a whole: Fewer expanded clones and more diversity marked long-lived versus aged donors. Roughly linearly, TCR beta diversity per million T cells fell as age increased.

The chain has TRBV6-2 or TRBV6-3 and TRBJ2-3; D is ambiguous. This receptor was taken from a man aged 55 to 70 in good health. Sample: blood. The CDR3 region is CASSYPGPDTQYF. CDR3 bases: TGTGCCAGCAGTTACCCCGGACCAGATACGCAGTATTTT.